The TCR beta chain under discussion was sequenced for a study of cytomegalovirus exposure and HLA in healthy donors. Study-wide context: Earlier sequencing of some 170 million T cells yielded around 120 million unique TCR beta sequences. Study-level results: Earlier analysis looked at TCR beta V segments, and most were productive about 87% or about 30% of the time. Most TCRs appeared rarely, but some public TCRs recurred in many donors.

60 Vbeta and 13 Jbeta primers were used in PCR. Data came from immunoSEQ multiplex PCR; TCRdb stores just in-frame clones and leaves some out. The repertoire holds 150,000 to 200,000 clones, with roughly 60% as singletons. This clone has only a few counts. Its antigen remains unidentified. The CDR3 contains 13 residues. Germline trimming cut 6 bases from V and 4 bases from J; bases unmatched to any gene: 4. Germline V gene sequence: CDR1 SNHLY, CDR2 FYNNEI. The sample was PBMCs. The TCR was taken from a man between 35 and 55 years old in good health and CMV-seronegative. V and J are TRBV2 and TRBJ2-7; 9 nucleotides match TRBD2. CDR3 in amino acids: CASRGTSRYEQYF. The CDR3 bases are TGTGCCAGCAGGGGGACTAGCAGATACGAGCAGTACTTC.